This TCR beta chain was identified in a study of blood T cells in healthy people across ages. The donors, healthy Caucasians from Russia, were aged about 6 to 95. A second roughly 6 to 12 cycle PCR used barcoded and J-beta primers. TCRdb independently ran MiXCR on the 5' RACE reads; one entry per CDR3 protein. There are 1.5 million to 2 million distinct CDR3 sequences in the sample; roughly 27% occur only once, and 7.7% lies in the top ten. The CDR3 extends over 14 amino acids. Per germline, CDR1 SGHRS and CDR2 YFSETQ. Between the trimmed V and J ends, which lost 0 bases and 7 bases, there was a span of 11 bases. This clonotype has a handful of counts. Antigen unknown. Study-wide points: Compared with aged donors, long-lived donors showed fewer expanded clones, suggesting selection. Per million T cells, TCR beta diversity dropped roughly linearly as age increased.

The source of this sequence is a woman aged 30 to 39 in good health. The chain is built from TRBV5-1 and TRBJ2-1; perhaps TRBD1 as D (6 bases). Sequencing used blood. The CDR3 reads CASSLEQGRNEQFF. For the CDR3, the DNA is TGCGCCAGCAGCTTGGAGCAGGGGCGTAATGAGCAGTTCTTC.